The rows below give T cell receptor beta chains drawn from one sample of a study of response to subunit inactivated influenza vaccine. MiXCR, applied by TCRdb to the RT-PCR reads, yields one record per CDR3 protein. This sample has roughly 500,000 distinct CDR3 sequences; 16% occur once, and the top ten carry less than 4%. The sample here was CD4+ T cells sorted from PBMCs, taken around 25 months after vaccination. These receptors all come from a man in his fifties or sixties who received an inactivated influenza vaccine. Each CDR3 is given with its conserved first and last residue. D genes are given only for firm matches. Size values are once, few and many counts, or a class for expanded clones, and some rows have none.

D gene	J gene	clone size	V gene	CDR3 DNA	CDR3 protein
.	TRBJ2-1	many	TRBV14	TGTGCCAGCAGCCAAGATAGAGGAGCATACTCCTACAATGAGCAGTTCTTC	CASSQDRGAYSYNEQFF
TRBD1	TRBJ2-4	few	TRBV5-1	TGCGCCAGCACCTCTGACAGGGGGAACATTCAGTACTTC	CASTSDRGNIQYF
.	TRBJ2-3	few	TRBV19	TGTGCCAGTAGATTTTCTAGCACAGATACGCAGTATTTT	CASRFSSTDTQYF
.	TRBJ1-1	few	TRBV18	TGTGCCAGCTCAGAACGGACCGGGGGTGAAGCTTTCTTT	CASSERTGGEAFF
TRBD2	TRBJ2-3	few	TRBV2	TGTGCCAGCATGGGGGAACTAGCGGTTCGCGCAGATACGCAGTATTTT	CASMGELAVRADTQYF
.	TRBJ2-1	.	TRBV7-2	TGTGCCAGCAGCTTAGCCGGACAACAATACAATGAGCAGTTCTTC	CASSLAGQQYNEQFF
TRBD1	TRBJ2-1	few	TRBV12-3/TRBV12-4	TGTGCCACCCGGACAGGGGGCCTTAATGAGCAGTTCTTC	CATRTGGLNEQFF
.	TRBJ2-7	many	TRBV7-9	TGTGCCAGCAGCGGAACATCCGCCTACGAGCAGTACTTC	CASSGTSAYEQYF
.	TRBJ1-2	.	TRBV3-1	TGTGCCAGCAGCCCCCTGCGAGGAGAGGGCTACACCTTC	CASSPLRGEGYTF
.	TRBJ2-1	once	TRBV12-3/TRBV12-4	TGTGCCAGCAGTTTTTGGGAAGTCAACGAGCAGTTCTTC	CASSFWEVNEQFF